This entry lists 7 T cell receptor beta chains sequenced from one sample in a study of Ad26.COV2.S vaccination and SARS-CoV-2 variants (dated by TCRdb to the early 2020s). Taken with the paper, the label for treatment or condition translates to: approximately 18 received Ad26.COV2.S at low or high dose, single or two shots; several received placebo; per-sample allocation not given. For vaccine and placebo recipients, repertoires were sequenced using samples collected on day 63 after the first injection. Library preparation employed the immunoSEQ multiplex PCR assay. TCRdb took this table from immuneACCESS and kept in-frame rearrangements with V and J called. Such tables lack part of the clones; where checked against another copy, unresolved V genes explain under half of the gap, and the rest is unexplained. Counted in this sample were hundreds of thousands of clones; 89% of them appeared once. 2% to 3% of the sample is held by the ten biggest clonotypes.

The sequencing used peripheral blood, collected in a trial of Ad26.COV2.S vaccine versus placebo. The receptors originated from a person aged 18-65 years who received the Ad26.COV2.S COVID-19 vaccine or a placebo.

V is TRBV7-8 and J is TRBJ1-5, with 8 bases fitting TRBD1. Germline CDR1 is SGHVS and CDR2 is FQNEAQ. V lost 4 bases to trimming and J lost 0 bases; unmatched junction nucleotides: 14. This CDR3 region has 19 residues. The CDR3 DNA sequence: TGTGCCAGCAGCTCAAGGGGGGGACAGGCCATCTATAGCAATCAGCCCCAGCATTTT. It yields the protein CASSSRGGQAIYSNQPQHF.

The V and J genes are TRBV6-2 or TRBV6-3 and TRBJ2-7; 8 nucleotides line up with TRBD1. The CDR3 spans 15 residues. The germline gives CDR1 MNHEY, CDR2 SVGEGT. V was clipped by 2 bases and J by 2 bases; unmatched bases: 5. The CDR3 coding sequence is TGTGCCAGCAGTTACACCCCGACAGGGGCCTACGAGCAGTACGTC. Protein product: CASSYTPTGAYEQYV.

As to this clone: This sample includes further DNA sequences coding for the same CDR3. This CDR3 reads CASSLGGTNTGELFF. The CDR3 region has the DNA TGCGCCAGCAGCTTGGGGGGAACGAACACCGGGGAGCTGTTTTTT. The V and J genes are TRBV5-1 and TRBJ2-2; the D is unclear. V dropped 0 bases and J dropped 0 bases, with 6 bases sitting between them. Germline CDR1 SGHRS, CDR2 YFSETQ. The CDR3 sequence is 15 residues long.

The sample holds a few counts of this clone. A read error may produce the germline difference seen at one junction end. The rearrangement uses TRBV7-7 and TRBJ2-1, with D tentatively TRBD1 (6 bases). The CDR3 consists of 15 residues. Per germline, CDR1 SSHAT and CDR2 FNYEAQ (reference sequence). The CDR3 loop reads CASSLSFGTFNEQFF. CDR3 coding DNA: TGTGCTAGCAGCTTAAGTTTCGGGACATTCAATGAGCAGTTCTTC.

This chain joins TRBV7-9 and TRBJ2-7, with 8 bases identical to TRBD2. V lost 6 bases, J lost 4 bases, and 8 bases stayed unmatched. The length of the CDR3 is 14 residues. CDR1 and CDR2 (germline): SEHNR, FQNEAQ (reference sequence). The CDR3, as DNA: TGTGCCAGCAGAATTCCGGGACTAGTGTACGAGCAGTACGTC. It translates to CASRIPGLVYEQYV.

The gene calls are TRBV5-1 and TRBJ2-4, with D possibly being TRBD2 (6 bases). Trimming took 0 bases from V and 8 from J, leaving 9 bases between them. CDR3 size: 13 residues. Germline V lookup: CDR1 SGHRS, CDR2 YFSETQ. This chain's CDR3 is CASSLAGEDIQYF. CDR3 DNA: TGCGCCAGCAGCTTGGCCGGGGAGGACATTCAGTACTTC.

This chain joins TRBV11-2 and TRBJ2-7; a possible D gene is TRBD2 (5 bases). V lost 5 bases and J 11 bases, leaving 16 bases between the germline ends. This CDR3 comprises 12 residues. Germline CDR1 reads SGHAT; CDR2 reads FQNNGV. As DNA, the CDR3 is TGTGCCAGCAGCCGAGTACCCCTCGGGGAGTACTTC. Translation gives CASSRVPLGEYF.